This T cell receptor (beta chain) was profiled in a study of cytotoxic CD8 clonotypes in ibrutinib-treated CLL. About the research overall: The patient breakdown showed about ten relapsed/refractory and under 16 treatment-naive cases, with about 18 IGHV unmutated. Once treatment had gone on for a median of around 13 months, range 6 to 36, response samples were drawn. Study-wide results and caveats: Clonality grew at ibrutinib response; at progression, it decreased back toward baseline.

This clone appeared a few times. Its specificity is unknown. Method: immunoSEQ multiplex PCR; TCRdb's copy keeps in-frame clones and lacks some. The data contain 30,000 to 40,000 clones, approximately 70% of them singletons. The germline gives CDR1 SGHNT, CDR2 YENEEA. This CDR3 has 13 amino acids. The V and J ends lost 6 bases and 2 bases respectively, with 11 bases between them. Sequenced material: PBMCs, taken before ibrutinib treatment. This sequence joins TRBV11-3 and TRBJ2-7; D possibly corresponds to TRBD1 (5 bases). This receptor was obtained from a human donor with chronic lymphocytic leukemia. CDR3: CASSSTGTYEQYF. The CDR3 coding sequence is TGTGCCAGCAGTTCAACAGGAACCTACGAGCAGTACTTC.